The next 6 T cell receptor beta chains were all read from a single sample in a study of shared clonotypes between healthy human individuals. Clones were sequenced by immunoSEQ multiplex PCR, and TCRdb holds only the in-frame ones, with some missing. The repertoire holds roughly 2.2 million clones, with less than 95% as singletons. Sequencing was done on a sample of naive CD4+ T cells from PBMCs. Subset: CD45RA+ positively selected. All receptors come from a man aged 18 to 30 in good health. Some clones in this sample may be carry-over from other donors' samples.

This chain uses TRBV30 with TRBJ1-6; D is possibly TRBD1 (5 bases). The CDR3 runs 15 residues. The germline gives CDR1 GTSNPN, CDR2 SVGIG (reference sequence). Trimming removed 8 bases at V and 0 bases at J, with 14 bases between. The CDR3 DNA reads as TGTGCCAGTGCGACAGCCAGCTCCTATAATTCACCCCTCCACTTT. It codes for CASATASSYNSPLHF.

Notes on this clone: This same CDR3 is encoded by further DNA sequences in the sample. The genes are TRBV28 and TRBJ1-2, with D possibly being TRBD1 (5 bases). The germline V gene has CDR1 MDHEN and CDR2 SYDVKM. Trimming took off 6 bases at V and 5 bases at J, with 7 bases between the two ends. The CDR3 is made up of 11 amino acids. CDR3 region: CASSGGYGYTF. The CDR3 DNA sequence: TGTGCCAGCAGCGGGGGGTATGGCTACACCTTC.

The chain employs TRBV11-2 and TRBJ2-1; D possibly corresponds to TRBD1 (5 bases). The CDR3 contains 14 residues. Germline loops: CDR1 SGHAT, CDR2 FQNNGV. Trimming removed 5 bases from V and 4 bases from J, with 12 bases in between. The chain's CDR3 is CASSGSGIYNEQFF. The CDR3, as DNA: TGTGCCAGCAGCGGGTCAGGGATATACAATGAGCAGTTCTTC.

This chain's CDR3 is CASSLGWGVPDTQYF. For the CDR3, the DNA is TGTGCCAGCAGCTTAGGTTGGGGGGTCCCAGATACGCAGTATTTT. This chain joins TRBV7-3 and TRBJ2-3; the D gene is possibly TRBD2 (6 bases). Germline CDR1 reads SGHTA; CDR2 reads FQGTGA. The CDR3 extends over 15 amino acids. The V and J ends lost 2 bases and 4 bases respectively, with 13 bases between them.

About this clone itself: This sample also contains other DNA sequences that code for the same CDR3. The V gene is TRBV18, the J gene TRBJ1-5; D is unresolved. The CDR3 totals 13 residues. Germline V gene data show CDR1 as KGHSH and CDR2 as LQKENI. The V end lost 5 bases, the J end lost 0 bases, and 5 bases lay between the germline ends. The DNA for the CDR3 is TGTGCCAGCTCATCGGATAGCAATCAGCCCCAGCATTTT. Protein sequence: CASSSDSNQPQHF.

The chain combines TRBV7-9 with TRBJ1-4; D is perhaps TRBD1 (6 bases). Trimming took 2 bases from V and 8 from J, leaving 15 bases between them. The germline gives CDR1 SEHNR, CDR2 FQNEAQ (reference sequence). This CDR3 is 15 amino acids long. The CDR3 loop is CASSLIQDRNEKLFF. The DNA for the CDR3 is TGTGCCAGCAGCTTAATCCAGGACAGAAACGAAAAACTGTTTTTT.